Shown below are 19 T cell receptor beta chains from a single sample sequenced in a study of blood T cell repertoires in COVID-19. Assay: immunoSEQ multiplex PCR; the TCRdb copy retains only in-frame clones and omits some. Of about 230,000 clones listed, roughly 88% were seen once; the top ten hold approximately 3.7%. The sample was PBMCs or T cells enriched from blood (not recorded which). The source is a young woman who had been exposed to COVID-19.

This chain connects TRBV5-1 to TRBJ2-1; 7 bases align to TRBD2. The CDR3 is made up of 17 amino acids. Germline V lookup: CDR1 SGHRS, CDR2 YFSETQ. V shed 2 bases and J 4 bases; nucleotides not matched to a gene: 12. The CDR3 region is CASSLMISRGGYNEQFF. For the CDR3, the DNA is TGCGCCAGCAGCTTAATGATTTCTCGCGGGGGTTACAATGAGCAGTTCTTC.

The chain uses TRBV7-9 and TRBJ1-1; no clear D gene. The ends were cut back, 5 bases at V and 1 base at J, with 26 bases in the middle. CDR1 is SEHNR and CDR2 is FQNEAQ in the germline V gene (reference sequence). This CDR3 contains 19 residues. CDR3 nucleotide sequence: TGTGCCAGCAGCCGAGGCGGGTGGACTCTAGTGTTCCCGAACACTGAAGCTTTCTTT. It specifies CASSRGGWTLVFPNTEAFF. Full variable domain (remainder filled in from reference TRBV7-9 and TRBJ1-1): DTGVSQNPRHKITKRGQNVTFRCDPISEHNRLYWYRQTLGQGPEFLTYFQNEAQLEKSRLLSDRFSAERPKGSFSTLEIQRTEQGDSAMYLCASSRGGWTLVFPNTEAFFGQGTRLTVV.

There are a few counts of this clone. This chain joins TRBV11-3 and TRBJ1-1, with D possibly matching TRBD1 (5 bases). In germline, CDR1 is SGHNT, CDR2 YENEEA. CDR3 length equals 13 residues. V lost 0 bases and J 4 bases, leaving 6 bases between the germline ends. The CDR3 loop reads CASSLDQGTEAFF. The DNA of the CDR3 is TGTGCCAGCAGCTTAGATCAGGGCACTGAAGCTTTCTTT.

The chain joins TRBV27 to TRBJ2-1; no reliable D call. The V gene lost 0 bases and the J gene lost 12 bases, with 12 bases spanning the gap. The V gene's germline CDR1 is MNHEY and CDR2 SMNVEV (reference sequence). The CDR3 has 13 amino acids. CDR3 sequence reads: CASSLSPPVGQFF. The CDR3 nucleotides read TGTGCCAGCAGTTTATCGCCCCCCGTCGGGCAGTTCTTC.

The chain couples TRBV7-2 to TRBJ2-1; the D gene is possibly TRBD2 (5 bases). Trimming shortened V by 3 bases and J by 10 bases, and 16 bases separated the two germline ends. The CDR3 is made up of 14 amino acids. Germline values: CDR1 SGHTA, CDR2 FQGNSA. The CDR3 is CASSLGGWSEEQFF. In nucleotides, the CDR3 is TGTGCCAGCAGCTTGGGCGGGTGGAGCGAGGAGCAGTTCTTC.

The chain employs TRBV5-5 and TRBJ2-7, with TRBD2 matching 9 bases. Germline V gives CDR1 SGHKS, CDR2 YYEKEE (reference sequence). Trimming cost V 4 bases and J 5 bases; bases outside gene matches: 10. The CDR3 length is 15 residues. The CDR3 loop reads CASSLSWVAGDEQYF. For the CDR3, the DNA is TGTGCCAGCAGCCTGTCATGGGTAGCGGGAGACGAGCAGTACTTC.

The rearrangement joins TRBV6-1 to TRBJ2-3; 8 bases align to TRBD2. The length of the CDR3 is 16 residues. Germline V gene sequence: CDR1 MNHNS, CDR2 SASEGT. With V trimmed by 1 base and J by 1 base, 4 bases remained unmatched. The CDR3 DNA reads TGTGCCAGCAGTGAAGAGGACGGGAGGGGCACAGATACGCAGTATTTT. Protein: CASSEEDGRGTDTQYF.

This chain uses TRBV9 with TRBJ2-1; TRBD2 might be the D (5 bases). V lost 0 bases and J 7 bases, leaving 14 bases between the germline ends. The CDR3 spans 15 residues. Germline values: CDR1 SGDLS, CDR2 YYNGEE. The CDR3 bases are TGTGCCAGCAGCGTAGGGGGAGTTTGGGATAATGAGCAGTTCTTC. Its protein product is CASSVGGVWDNEQFF. The full variable domain, its missing parts supplied by reference TRBV9 and TRBJ2-1, is DSGVTQTPKHLITATGQRVTLRCSPRSGDLSVYWYQQSLDQGLQFLIQYYNGEERAKGNILERFSAQQFPDLHSELNLSSLELGDSALYFCASSVGGVWDNEQFFGPGTRLTVL.

In its sample, this clone was seen a few times. The chain links TRBV5-4 to TRBJ2-7; D is uncertain. This CDR3 is 13 amino acids long. Germline CDR1 and CDR2: SGHNT and YYREEE (reference sequence). Trimming pared 1 base from V and 4 bases from J, leaving 9 bases between. CDR3 sequence reads: CASSLRHTYEQYF. CDR3 sequence (DNA): TGTGCCAGCAGCTTGAGACACACTTACGAGCAGTACTTC.

The chain combines TRBV9 with TRBJ1-1, with 8 nucleotides matching TRBD1. This CDR3 comprises 15 residues. V shed 0 bases, J shed 6 bases, and the junction held 7 bases outside the gene matches. Looked up from germline, CDR1 is SGDLS and CDR2 is YYNGEE. In nucleotides, the CDR3 is TGTGCCAGCAGCGTAGTAACCGGGACAGGCTCTGAAGCTTTCTTT. Protein product: CASSVVTGTGSEAFF.

The CDR3 protein is CASSFQKAEAFF. For the CDR3, the DNA is TGTGCCAGCAGCTTTCAGAAAGCTGAAGCTTTCTTT. The chain has TRBV4-2 and TRBJ1-1; D remains ambiguous. The ends were cut back, 5 bases at V and 6 bases at J, with 10 bases in the middle. There are 12 residues in the CDR3. Germline loops: CDR1 LGHNA, CDR2 YNFKEQ.

The rearrangement links TRBV12-3 or TRBV12-4 to TRBJ1-5; 9 bases align to TRBD1. V shed 6 bases and J 9 bases; nucleotides not matched to a gene: 6. The CDR3 loop spans 13 amino acids. CDR3 nucleotide sequence: TGTGCCAGCAGGTCGACAGGGGGTAGGCCCCAGCATTTT. Translated, it gives CASRSTGGRPQHF.

J is TRBJ2-7 and V is TRBV5-1; 8 bases align to TRBD1. The germline gives CDR1 SGHRS, CDR2 YFSETQ. This CDR3 spans 16 amino acids. V lost 2 bases and J lost 6; bases outside the gene matches: 13. CDR3 nucleotides: TGCGCCAGCAGCTTCGGATCAGGGGGCTTCGGTTTCGAGCAGTACTTC. Translated: CASSFGSGGFGFEQYF. Drawing the rest from reference TRBV5-1 and TRBJ2-7, the complete variable domain is KAGVTQTPRYLIKTRGQQVTLSCSPISGHRSVSWYQQTPGQGLQFLFEYFSETQRNKGNFPGRFSGRQFSNSRSEMNVSTLELGDSALYLCASSFGSGGFGFEQYFGPGTRLTVT.

The chain employs TRBV11-2 and TRBJ2-2; TRBD1 is a possible D gene (5 bases). CDR3 length equals 19 residues. The ends were cut back, 0 bases at V and 0 bases at J, with 17 bases in the middle. Per germline, CDR1 SGHAT and CDR2 FQNNGV. CDR3 DNA: TGTGCCAGCAGCTTAGACCTGGGGCACCTCAACGCGAACACCGGGGAGCTGTTTTTT. As protein: CASSLDLGHLNANTGELFF.

The chain recombines TRBV15 with TRBJ2-2; the D is unclear. This CDR3 has 13 residues. The germline gives CDR1 LNHNV, CDR2 YYDKDF (reference sequence). V lost 0 bases, J lost 5 bases, and 4 bases lay in between. The DNA of the CDR3 is TGTGCCACCAGCAGAGAATCTACCGGGGAGCTGTTTTTT. Protein product: CATSRESTGELFF.

This clone has only one observation. The chain carries TRBV6-4 and TRBJ2-1; 8 bases are shared with TRBD2. J gave up 5 bases and V 7 bases, and 7 bases lay outside the gene matches. The CDR3 sequence is 14 residues long. Germline CDR1 reads MRHNA; CDR2 reads SNTAGT. CDR3 residues: CASKRWREDNEQFF. CDR3 DNA sequence: TGTGCCAGCAAAAGGTGGCGGGAGGACAATGAGCAGTTCTTC.

The CDR3 loop reads CASSGGGEPSNYGYTF. The CDR3 coding sequence is TGTGCCAGCAGTGGGGGAGGGGAGCCTTCTAACTATGGCTACACCTTC. J is TRBJ1-2 and V is TRBV6-1; weak D call: TRBD1 (5 bases). Deletions cut 4 bases from V and 0 bases from J, with 15 bases between. Germline V gives CDR1 MNHNS, CDR2 SASEGT. The CDR3 loop spans 16 amino acids.

J is TRBJ2-2 and V is TRBV30, with TRBD1 matching over 9 bases. CDR1 is GTSNPN, CDR2 SVGIG, per germline (reference sequence). The CDR3 length is 14 residues. The V and J ends lost 2 bases and 4 bases, in that order; junction bases with no gene match: 2. CDR3 nucleotide sequence: TGTGCCTGGAGTATACAGGGGGCCACCGGGGAGCTGTTTTTT. This translates into CAWSIQGATGELFF.

V gene TRBV5-1 combines with J gene TRBJ1-5; D is uncertain. V lost 4 bases and J 0 bases, leaving 8 bases between the germline ends. The CDR3 has 14 amino acids. Per germline, CDR1 SGHRS and CDR2 YFSETQ. Here the CDR3 reads CASSPFSSNQPQHF. The CDR3 DNA sequence: TGCGCCAGCAGCCCTTTCAGTAGCAATCAGCCCCAGCATTTT.